What follows is one T cell receptor beta chain and its context. Its antigen is undetermined. From the reads, TCRdb called clonotypes with MiXCR, one entry per CDR3 protein. The sample records about 470,000 distinct CDR3 sequences, roughly 42% being singletons. This sample is drawn from a study of T cell repertoires in cytomegalovirus infection. About the research overall: The authors relied on CMV epitopes, both recently identified HLA-C-restricted and well-studied HLA-B-restricted. Signatures in public TCR beta sequences pointed to both CMV infection and matching HLA type.

Germline-derived CDR1 and CDR2 are SQVTM and ANQGSEA. The CDR3 length is 11 residues. The J segment lost 6 bases and the V segment lost 7 bases, leaving 3 bases of the junction unmatched. Whole-study results and caveats: Predominance within the ex vivo response was attributable to HLA-C-restricted CMV-specific TCR beta clonotypes. Accumulated public TCR beta family frequency recognized individuals carrying CMV together with the relevant HLA.

This TCR derives from a human donor in good health (CMV status not recorded). Some clones in this sample may be carry-over from other donors' samples. Sequenced here: cultured PBMCs, sampled from culture after CMV antigen stimulation. This chain joins TRBV29-1 and TRBJ1-2, with TRBD1 identical over 9 bases. CDR3 sequence reads: CSGGTGNGYTF. The CDR3 nucleotides are TGCAGCGGGGGGACAGGGAATGGCTACACCTTC.